This T cell receptor (beta chain) was observed in a study of cytomegalovirus exposure and HLA in healthy donors. Study-level results: Analysis was carried out at a later point, and it linked a missense DCLRE1C variant to TCR beta V- and J-gene trimming.

The PCR made use of 60 Vbeta and 13 Jbeta primers. This table comes from immunoSEQ multiplex PCR, and its TCRdb copy is limited to in-frame clones, with some not included. The sample has more than 90,000 clones, roughly four fifths seen once. Remarks on this clone: Its cognate antigen is unknown.

Per the germline V gene, CDR1 is MNHEY and CDR2 is SVGAGI. This CDR3 has 15 residues. With V trimmed by 4 bases and J by 2 bases, 5 bases remained unmatched. The sample comprised PBMCs. This receptor was obtained from a human donor in good health. The rearrangement uses TRBV6-5 and TRBJ1-1; 9 bases are shared with TRBD1. The CDR3 here is CASSSGDRDNTEAFF. CDR3 nucleotide sequence: TGTGCCAGCAGTTCAGGGGACAGGGATAACACTGAAGCTTTCTTT.